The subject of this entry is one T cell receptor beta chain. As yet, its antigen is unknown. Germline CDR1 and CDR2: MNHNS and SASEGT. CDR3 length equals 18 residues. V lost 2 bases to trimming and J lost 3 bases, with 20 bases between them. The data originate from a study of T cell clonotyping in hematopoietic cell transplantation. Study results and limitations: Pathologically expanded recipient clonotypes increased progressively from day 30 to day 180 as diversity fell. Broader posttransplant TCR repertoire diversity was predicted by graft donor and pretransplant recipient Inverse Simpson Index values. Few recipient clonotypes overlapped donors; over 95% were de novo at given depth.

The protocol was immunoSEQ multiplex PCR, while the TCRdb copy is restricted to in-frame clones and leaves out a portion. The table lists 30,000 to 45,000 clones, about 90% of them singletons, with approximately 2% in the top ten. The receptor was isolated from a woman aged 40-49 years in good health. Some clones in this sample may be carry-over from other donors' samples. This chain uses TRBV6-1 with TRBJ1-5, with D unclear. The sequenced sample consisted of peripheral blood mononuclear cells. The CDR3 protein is CASSEWVDLDGYNQPQHF. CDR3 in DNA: TGTGCCAGCAGTGAATGGGTAGATTTGGACGGCTACAATCAGCCCCAGCATTTT.